The T cell receptor (beta chain) described here comes from a study of cytomegalovirus exposure and HLA in healthy donors. Notes on this clone: Its target is not known.

Primers for the PCR totalled 60 Vbeta and 13 Jbeta. The table came from immunoSEQ multiplex PCR; TCRdb's copy has only in-frame clones and leaves some out. The repertoire holds some 140,000 clones, with approximately 75% as singletons. V lost 0 bases and J lost 0, with 6 bases in between. There are 15 residues in the CDR3. CDR1 SNHLY and CDR2 FYNNEI come from the germline V gene. Broader study findings: Presence/absence results assume similar sequencing depth per donor, which may not hold.

Sequences were obtained from PBMCs. The V and J genes are TRBV2 and TRBJ1-3; TRBD1 is a possible D gene (5 bases). This TCR derives from a man younger than 35 in good health and CMV-seronegative. The DNA of the CDR3 is TGTGCCAGCAGTGAAGCGCAGGGCTCTGGAAACACCATATATTTT. Translating it yields CASSEAQGSGNTIYF. Combining the CDR3 with reference TRBV2 and TRBJ1-3 gives the whole variable domain EPEVTQTPSHQVTQMGQEVILRCVPISNHLYFYWYRQILGQKVEFLVSFYNNEISEKSEIFDDQFSVERPDGSNFTLKIRSTKLEDSAMYFCASSEAQGSGNTIYFGEGSWLTVV.